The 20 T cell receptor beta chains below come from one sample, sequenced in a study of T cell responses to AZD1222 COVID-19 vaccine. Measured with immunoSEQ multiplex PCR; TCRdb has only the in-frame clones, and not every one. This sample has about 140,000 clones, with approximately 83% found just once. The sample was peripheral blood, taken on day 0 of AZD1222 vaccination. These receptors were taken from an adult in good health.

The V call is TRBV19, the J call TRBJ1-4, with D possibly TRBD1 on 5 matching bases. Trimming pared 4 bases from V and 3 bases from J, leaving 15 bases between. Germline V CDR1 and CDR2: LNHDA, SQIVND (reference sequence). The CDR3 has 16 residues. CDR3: CASSTRTGSSNEKLFF. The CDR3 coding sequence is TGTGCCAGTAGTACCCGTACAGGTTCATCTAATGAAAAACTGTTTTTT.

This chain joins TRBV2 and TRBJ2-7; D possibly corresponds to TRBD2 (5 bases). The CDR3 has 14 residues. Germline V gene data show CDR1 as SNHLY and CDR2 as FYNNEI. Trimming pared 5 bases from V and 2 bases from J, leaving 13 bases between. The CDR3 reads CASSQVGGPYEQYF. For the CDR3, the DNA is TGTGCCAGCAGTCAAGTTGGAGGACCCTACGAGCAGTACTTC.

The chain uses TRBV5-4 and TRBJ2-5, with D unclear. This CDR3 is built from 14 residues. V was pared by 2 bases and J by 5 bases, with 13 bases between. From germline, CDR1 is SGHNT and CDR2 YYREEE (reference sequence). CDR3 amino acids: CASSFNLGFETQYF. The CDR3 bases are TGTGCCAGCAGCTTTAATCTTGGGTTTGAGACCCAGTACTTC. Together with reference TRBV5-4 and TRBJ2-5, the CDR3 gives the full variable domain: ETGVTQSPTHLIKTRGQQVTLRCSSQSGHNTVSWYQQALGQGPQFIFQYYREEENGRGNFPPRFSGLQFPNYSSELNVNALELDDSALYLCASSFNLGFETQYFGPGTRLLVL.

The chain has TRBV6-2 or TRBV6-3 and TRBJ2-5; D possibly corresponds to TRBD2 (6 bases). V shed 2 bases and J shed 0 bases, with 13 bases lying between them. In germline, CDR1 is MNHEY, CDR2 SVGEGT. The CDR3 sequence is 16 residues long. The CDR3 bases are TGTGCCAGCAGTTACAGTAGCGGAGTGTACCAAGAGACCCAGTACTTC. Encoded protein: CASSYSSGVYQETQYF.

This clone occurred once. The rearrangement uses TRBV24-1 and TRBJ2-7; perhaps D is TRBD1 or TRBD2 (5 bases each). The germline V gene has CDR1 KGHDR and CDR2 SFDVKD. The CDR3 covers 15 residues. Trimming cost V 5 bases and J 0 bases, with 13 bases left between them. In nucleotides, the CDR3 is TGTGCCACCAGTGGAACGGGGCAGAGCTCCTACGAGCAGTACTTC. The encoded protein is CATSGTGQSSYEQYF.

CDR3 loop: CASSLSGGEIEQYF. CDR3 in DNA: TGTGCCAGCAGTTTAAGTGGAGGCGAGATCGAGCAGTACTTC. This chain joins TRBV27 and TRBJ2-7; possibly TRBD2 for D (5 bases). Trimming pared 2 bases from V and 6 bases from J, leaving 14 bases between. Germline V gene data show CDR1 as MNHEY and CDR2 as SMNVEV (reference sequence). There are 14 residues in the CDR3.

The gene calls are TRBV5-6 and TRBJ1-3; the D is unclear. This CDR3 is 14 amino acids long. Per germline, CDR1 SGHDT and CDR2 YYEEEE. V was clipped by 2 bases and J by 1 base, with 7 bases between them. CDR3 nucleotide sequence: TGTGCCAGCAGCTTTACTGGTTCTGGAAACACCATATATTTT. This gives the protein CASSFTGSGNTIYF.

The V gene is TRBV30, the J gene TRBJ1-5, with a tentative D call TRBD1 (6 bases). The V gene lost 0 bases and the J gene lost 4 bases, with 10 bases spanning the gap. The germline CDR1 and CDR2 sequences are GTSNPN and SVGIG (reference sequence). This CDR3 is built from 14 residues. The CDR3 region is CAWSVRTDNQPQHF. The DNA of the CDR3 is TGTGCCTGGAGTGTACGGACAGATAATCAGCCCCAGCATTTT.

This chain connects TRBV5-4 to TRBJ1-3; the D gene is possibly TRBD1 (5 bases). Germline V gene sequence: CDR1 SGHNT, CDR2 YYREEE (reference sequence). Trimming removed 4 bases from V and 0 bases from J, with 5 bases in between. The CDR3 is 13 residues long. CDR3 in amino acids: CASSGHSGNTIYF. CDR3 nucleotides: TGTGCCAGCAGCGGACACTCTGGAAACACCATATATTTT.

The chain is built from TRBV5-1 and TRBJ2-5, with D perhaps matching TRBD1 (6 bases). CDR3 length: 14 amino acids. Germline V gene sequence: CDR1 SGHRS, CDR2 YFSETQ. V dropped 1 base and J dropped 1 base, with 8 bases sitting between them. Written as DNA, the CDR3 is TGCGCCAGCAGCTTGACAGGGCTCCAAGAGACCCAGTACTTC. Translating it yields CASSLTGLQETQYF. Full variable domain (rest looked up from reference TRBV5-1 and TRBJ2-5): KAGVTQTPRYLIKTRGQQVTLSCSPISGHRSVSWYQQTPGQGLQFLFEYFSETQRNKGNFPGRFSGRQFSNSRSEMNVSTLELGDSALYLCASSLTGLQETQYFGPGTRLLVL.

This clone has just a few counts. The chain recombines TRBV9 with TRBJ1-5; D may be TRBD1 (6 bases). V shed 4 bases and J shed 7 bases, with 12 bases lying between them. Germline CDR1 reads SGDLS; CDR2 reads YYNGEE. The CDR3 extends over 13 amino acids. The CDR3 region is CASSSIGGQPQHF. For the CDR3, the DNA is TGTGCCAGCAGCTCTATAGGGGGGCAGCCCCAGCATTTT.

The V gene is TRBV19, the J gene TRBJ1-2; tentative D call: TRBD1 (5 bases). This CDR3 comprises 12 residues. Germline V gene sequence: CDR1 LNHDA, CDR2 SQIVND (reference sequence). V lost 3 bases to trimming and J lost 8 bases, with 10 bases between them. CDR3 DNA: TGTGCCAGTAGTATCGGGGGTGGCGGCTACACCTTC. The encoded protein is CASSIGGGGYTF. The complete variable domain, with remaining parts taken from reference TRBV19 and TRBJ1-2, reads DGGITQSPKYLFRKEGQNVTLSCEQNLNHDAMYWYRQDPGQGLRLIYYSQIVNDFQKGDIAEGYSVSREKKESFPLTVTSAQKNPTAFYLCASSIGGGGYTFGSGTRLTVV.

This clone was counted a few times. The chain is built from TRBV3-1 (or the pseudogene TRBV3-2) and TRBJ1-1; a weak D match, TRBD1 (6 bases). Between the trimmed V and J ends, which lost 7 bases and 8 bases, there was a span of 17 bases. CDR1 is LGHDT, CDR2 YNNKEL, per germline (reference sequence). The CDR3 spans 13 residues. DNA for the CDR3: TGTGCCAGCACCAATACAGGGCACGGCGAAGCTTTCTTT. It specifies CASTNTGHGEAFF.

CDR3 sequence reads: CASSSPDRGGTEAFF. The CDR3 DNA reads as TGTGCCAGCAGTTCCCCCGACAGGGGGGGCACTGAAGCTTTCTTT. V usage is TRBV6-6 and J usage is TRBJ1-1; 9 bases are shared with TRBD1. The V gene's germline CDR1 is MNHNY and CDR2 SVGAGI (reference sequence). The CDR3 covers 15 residues. V lost 4 bases to trimming and J lost 4 bases; unmatched junction nucleotides: 7.

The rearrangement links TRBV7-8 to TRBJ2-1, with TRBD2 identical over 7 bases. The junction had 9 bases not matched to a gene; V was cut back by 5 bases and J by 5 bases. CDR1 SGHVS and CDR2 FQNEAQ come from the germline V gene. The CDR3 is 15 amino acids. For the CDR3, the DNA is TGTGCCAGCAGCGTAAACCGGGACTACCACAATGAGCAGTTCTTC. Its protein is CASSVNRDYHNEQFF.

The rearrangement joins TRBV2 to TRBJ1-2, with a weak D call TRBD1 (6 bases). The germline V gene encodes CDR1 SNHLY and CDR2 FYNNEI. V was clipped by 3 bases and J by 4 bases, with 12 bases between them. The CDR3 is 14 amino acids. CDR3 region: CASSDRSRGYGYTF. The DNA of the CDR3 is TGTGCCAGCAGTGACAGATCCAGGGGCTATGGCTACACCTTC.

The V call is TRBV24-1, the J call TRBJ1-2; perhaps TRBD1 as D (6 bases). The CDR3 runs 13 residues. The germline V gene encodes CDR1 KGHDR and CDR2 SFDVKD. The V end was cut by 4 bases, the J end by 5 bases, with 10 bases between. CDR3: CATSDRGQYGYTF. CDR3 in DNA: TGTGCCACCAGTGACCGCGGACAGTATGGCTACACCTTC.

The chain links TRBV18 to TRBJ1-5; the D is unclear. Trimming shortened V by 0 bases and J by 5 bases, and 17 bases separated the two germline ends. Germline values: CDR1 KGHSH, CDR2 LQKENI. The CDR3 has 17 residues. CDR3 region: CASSPPGNSQGDQPQHF. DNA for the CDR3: TGTGCCAGCTCACCACCGGGGAACAGTCAAGGTGATCAGCCCCAGCATTTT. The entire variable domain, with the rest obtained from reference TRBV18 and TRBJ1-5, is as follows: NAGVMQNPRHLVRRRGQEARLRCSPMKGHSHVYWYRQLPEEGLKFMVYLQKENIIDESGMPKERFSAEFPKEGPSILRIQQVVRGDSAAYFCASSPPGNSQGDQPQHFGDGTRLSIL.

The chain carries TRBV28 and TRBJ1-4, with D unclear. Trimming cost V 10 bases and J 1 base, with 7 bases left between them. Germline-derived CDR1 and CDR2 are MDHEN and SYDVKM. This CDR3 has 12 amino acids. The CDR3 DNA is TGTGCCATCGGGCTAACTAATGAAAAACTGTTTTTT. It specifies CAIGLTNEKLFF.

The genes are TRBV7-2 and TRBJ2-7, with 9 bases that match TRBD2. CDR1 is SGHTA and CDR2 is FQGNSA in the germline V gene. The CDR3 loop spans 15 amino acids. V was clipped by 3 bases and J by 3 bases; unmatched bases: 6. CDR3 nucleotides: TGTGCCAGCAGCTTTGCGGGGGGGGGAGGCTACGAGCAGTACTTC. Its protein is CASSFAGGGGYEQYF.